This is a list of T cell receptor beta chains from one sample in a study of vaccination and CD4 T cells after COVID-19. From the PCR reads, TCRdb called clonotypes with MiXCR, one entry per CDR3 protein. Among 15,000 to 20,000 distinct CDR3 sequences listed, over 65% were seen once. These receptors have no known antigen. The specimen sequenced was CD4+ T cells from blood, cultured in vitro. Every receptor here comes from a human donor who had recovered from COVID-19. Both conserved end residues are part of each CDR3. The D gene is left open where the match is weak. A clone size is listed for some rows: how often the clone was seen (once, few, many), or a class if it is expanded.

d_call clone_size j_call cdr3_length v_call cdr3_aa cdr3_nt
NA NA TRBJ1-5 15 TRBV20-1 CSARDNGLPDRPQHF TGCAGTGCTAGAGATAACGGCCTACCAGACCGGCCCCAGCATTTT
NA NA TRBJ1-5 15 TRBV6-1 CASPLKGGGDQPQHF TGTGCCAGCCCTCTTAAGGGGGGGGGAGATCAGCCCCAGCATTTT
NA NA TRBJ2-3 13 TRBV11-3 CASSLSAGDTQYF TGTGCCAGCAGCTTATCTGCTGGAGATACGCAGTATTTT
TRBD1 NA TRBJ2-1 14 TRBV20-1 CSARDRESYNEQFF TGCAGTGCTCGGGACAGGGAATCCTACAATGAGCAGTTCTTC
NA few TRBJ1-2 11 TRBV20-1 CSAVGDYGYTF TGCAGTGCGGTGGGGGACTATGGCTACACCTTC
NA NA TRBJ2-3 16 TRBV6-4 CASSVGDRISTDTQYF TGTGCCAGCAGTGTAGGGGACCGAATATCCACAGATACGCAGTATTTT
TRBD1 NA TRBJ1-6 14 TRBV20-1 CSANGQADNSPLHF TGCAGTGCTAATGGACAGGCCGATAATTCACCCCTCCACTTT
NA NA TRBJ1-1 13 TRBV6-1 CASSDDQGTRGFF TGTGCCAGCAGTGATGATCAGGGGACCCGAGGTTTCTTT
NA NA TRBJ1-2 13 TRBV15 CATSREPNYGYTF TGTGCCACCAGCAGGGAGCCTAACTATGGCTACACCTTC
NA NA TRBJ1-1 12 TRBV28 CASSRRQPEAFF TGTGCCAGCAGTCGACGGCAGCCTGAAGCTTTCTTT
TRBD2 few TRBJ2-1 15 TRBV11-2 CASSRSSGDYNEQFF TGTGCCAGCAGCCGGAGTAGCGGGGATTACAATGAGCAGTTCTTC
TRBD1 NA TRBJ1-2 14 TRBV6-1 CASRPTGGNYGYTF TGTGCCAGCAGGCCGACAGGGGGGAACTATGGCTACACCTTC
TRBD2 few TRBJ2-5 17 TRBV5-6 CASSLVGSGVEQETQYF TGTGCCAGCAGCTTGGTTGGTAGCGGGGTTGAACAAGAGACCCAGTACTTC
NA NA TRBJ2-6 15 TRBV20-1 CSARSSYTGANVLTF TGCAGTGCTAGATCTTCCTACACTGGGGCCAACGTCCTGACTTTC
NA NA TRBJ2-1 14 TRBV10-1 CASSVFSIEGEQFF TGCGCCAGCAGTGTTTTCAGCATCGAGGGTGAGCAGTTCTTC
NA NA TRBJ1-1 15 TRBV27 CASRRLPLSNTEAFF TGTGCCAGCCGCAGGTTACCCCTTTCGAACACTGAAGCTTTCTTT
NA few TRBJ1-1 14 TRBV20-1 CSARVGSQNTEAFF TGCAGTGCTAGAGTGGGCAGCCAGAACACTGAAGCTTTCTTT
NA NA TRBJ2-5 14 TRBV7-2 CASSLNPTQETQYF TGTGCCAGCAGCTTAAATCCCACCCAGGAGACCCAGTACTTC
TRBD1 NA TRBJ1-5 15 TRBV20-1 CSARASGTGRQPQHF TGCAGTGCTAGGGCCTCAGGGACAGGGAGACAGCCCCAGCATTTT
NA NA TRBJ1-6 14 TRBV20-1 CSARLTANNSPLHF TGCAGTGCTAGGTTGACAGCCAATAATTCACCCCTCCACTTT
TRBD1 NA TRBJ1-6 19 TRBV6-1 CASTKATYRGGSYNSPLHF TGTGCCAGCACTAAGGCCACCTACAGGGGAGGGTCCTATAATTCACCCCTCCACTTT
TRBD1 NA TRBJ1-6 15 TRBV2 CASSKGRGDNSPLHF TGTGCCAGCAGTAAGGGCAGGGGGGATAATTCACCCCTCCACTTT
NA NA TRBJ1-6 14 TRBV7-8 CASTTEGGESPLHF TGTGCCAGCACCACTGAAGGCGGTGAATCACCCCTCCACTTT
NA NA TRBJ1-1 12 TRBV11-3 CASSLGNSEAFF TGTGCCAGCAGCCTAGGCAACTCTGAAGCTTTCTTT
TRBD2 NA TRBJ2-3 15 TRBV30 CAWSGLAGGVDTQYF TGTGCCTGGAGTGGACTAGCGGGAGGCGTCGATACGCAGTATTTT
NA NA TRBJ1-2 14 TRBV19 CASSGPGRLYGYTF TGTGCCAGTAGTGGACCGGGACGGCTATATGGCTACACCTTC
TRBD2 few TRBJ2-2 15 TRBV6-1 CASRGGTENTGELFF TGTGCCAGCAGGGGGGGGACGGAGAACACCGGGGAGCTGTTTTTT
NA few TRBJ2-3 15 TRBV11-3 CASSRGLSRTDTQYF TGTGCCAGCAGCAGGGGACTTTCACGCACAGATACGCAGTATTTT
TRBD1 NA TRBJ1-5 14 TRBV28 CASSVQGGNQPQHF TGTGCCAGCAGTGTCCAGGGGGGGAATCAGCCCCAGCATTTT
NA NA TRBJ1-6 17 TRBV5-1 CASSLETRGAGNSPLHF TGCGCCAGCAGCTTGGAAACCAGGGGCGCAGGCAATTCACCCCTCCACTTT
TRBD1 NA TRBJ1-2 17 TRBV20-1 CSARDVPRRGIIYGYTF TGCAGTGCTAGAGATGTTCCCCGCAGGGGGATTATCTATGGCTACACCTTC
NA NA TRBJ1-1 15 TRBV5-1 CASSLDGRLNTEAFF TGCGCCAGCAGCTTGGACGGACGGTTGAACACTGAAGCTTTCTTT
NA NA TRBJ1-1 11 TRBV11-1 CASSFNSEAFF TGTGCCAGCAGCTTCAACTCTGAAGCTTTCTTT
NA NA TRBJ2-1 14 TRBV18 CANSPGTHYNEQFF TGTGCCAACTCACCGGGGACTCACTACAATGAGCAGTTCTTC
NA few TRBJ2-2 14 TRBV14 CASSQGQKGGELFF TGTGCCAGCAGCCAGGGCCAAAAGGGCGGGGAGCTGTTTTTT
TRBD1 NA TRBJ2-5 14 TRBV5-6 CASSPTGGAETQYF TGTGCCAGCAGCCCCACAGGGGGCGCTGAGACCCAGTACTTC
NA NA TRBJ1-5 15 TRBV15 CATSRDSPSNQPQHF TGTGCCACCAGCAGAGACTCACCAAGCAATCAGCCCCAGCATTTT
NA few TRBJ1-3 11 TRBV19 CASSIGSTIYF TGTGCCAGTAGTATTGGATCCACCATATATTTT
NA few TRBJ1-1 14 TRBV6-1 CASLGGRVNTEAFF TGTGCCAGCCTAGGGGGGAGGGTGAACACTGAAGCTTTCTTT
NA NA TRBJ2-6 17 TRBV30 CAWNVWGRVPGANVLTF TGTGCCTGGAATGTATGGGGCAGGGTACCTGGGGCCAACGTCCTGACTTTC
TRBD2 NA TRBJ2-5 15 TRBV4-1 CASSQGLAGGETQYF TGCGCCAGCAGCCAGGGACTAGCGGGAGGAGAGACCCAGTACTTC
NA NA TRBJ1-5 13 TRBV2 CASSGNRNQPQHF TGTGCCAGCAGTGGGAACAGAAATCAGCCCCAGCATTTT
NA NA TRBJ2-3 11 TRBV6-2/TRBV6-3 CASSYALAQYF TGTGCCAGCAGTTACGCACTGGCGCAGTATTTT
TRBD2 NA TRBJ2-2 18 TRBV6-5 CASSYSYLAGVPTGELFF TGTGCCAGCAGTTACTCCTACCTAGCGGGAGTCCCCACCGGGGAGCTGTTTTTT
NA once TRBJ2-7 13 TRBV18 CASSPGRSHEQYF TGTGCCAGCTCCCCGGGGCGTAGCCACGAGCAGTACTTC
TRBD1 once TRBJ2-3 12 TRBV28 CASSLAGGTQYF TGTGCCAGCAGTTTAGCAGGGGGTACGCAGTATTTT
NA NA TRBJ2-2 15 TRBV7-2 CASSLVPINTGELFF TGTGCCAGCAGCTTAGTCCCAATCAACACCGGGGAGCTGTTTTTT
TRBD1 NA TRBJ1-2 14 TRBV6-2/TRBV6-3 CASTPGTGVYGYTF TGTGCCAGCACCCCCGGGACAGGGGTTTATGGCTACACCTTC
TRBD1 few TRBJ1-5 14 TRBV7-6 CASSPQGGDQPQHF TGTGCCAGCAGCCCTCAGGGGGGGGACCAGCCCCAGCATTTT
TRBD2 NA TRBJ2-5 17 TRBV20-1 CSASGGRASGGQETQYF TGCAGTGCTAGCGGTGGGCGGGCTAGCGGGGGCCAAGAGACCCAGTACTTC
NA NA TRBJ1-5 11 TRBV6-5 CASSWGQPQHF TGTGCCAGCAGTTGGGGTCAGCCCCAGCATTTT
NA NA TRBJ1-1 15 TRBV15 CATSRGEGGNTEAFF TGTGCCACCAGCAGAGGAGAGGGAGGGAACACTGAAGCTTTCTTT
TRBD2 NA TRBJ2-3 15 TRBV20-1 CSAEALAASTDTQYF TGCAGTGCTGAGGCCCTAGCGGCTAGCACAGATACGCAGTATTTT
NA NA TRBJ1-1 12 TRBV5-1 CASSWEGTEAFF TGCGCCAGCAGTTGGGAGGGCACTGAAGCTTTCTTT
NA NA TRBJ1-5 15 TRBV15 CATSRDRQVNQPQHF TGTGCCACCAGCAGAGATAGACAGGTCAATCAGCCCCAGCATTTT